The present T cell receptor beta chain was sequenced within a study of blood T cells in healthy people across ages. Alongside a J-beta primer mix, a sample-barcoded 5' primer served in a second PCR lasting about 6 to 11 cycles. TCRdb used MiXCR to reprocess the 5' RACE reads, holding one entry per CDR3 protein. The sample consists of around 1,800,000 distinct CDR3 sequences, about two fifths of them appearing once. CDR1 is SQVTM and CDR2 is ANQGSEA in the germline V gene. The CDR3 contains 16 residues. The germline V and J ends were trimmed by 0 bases and 1 base, with 15 bases remaining between them.

The sample taken for sequencing was blood. The TCR was taken from a human donor in good health. The chain is built from TRBV29-1 and TRBJ2-5, with D possibly TRBD2 on 7 matching bases. CDR3 DNA: TGCAGCGTTGAAGAAACGGGGGGCCTGGTCCAAGAGACCCAGTACTTC. Protein: CSVEETGGLVQETQYF.